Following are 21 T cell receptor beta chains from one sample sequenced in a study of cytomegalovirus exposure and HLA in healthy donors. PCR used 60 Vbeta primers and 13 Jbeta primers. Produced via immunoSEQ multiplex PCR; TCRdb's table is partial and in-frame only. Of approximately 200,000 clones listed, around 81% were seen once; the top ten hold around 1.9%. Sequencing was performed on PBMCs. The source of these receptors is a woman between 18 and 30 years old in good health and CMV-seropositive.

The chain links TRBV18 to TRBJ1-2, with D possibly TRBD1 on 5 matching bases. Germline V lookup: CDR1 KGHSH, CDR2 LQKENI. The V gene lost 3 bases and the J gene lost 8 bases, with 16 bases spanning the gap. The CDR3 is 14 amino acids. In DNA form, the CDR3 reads TGTGCCAGCTCACCCCCGGGGCAGGGAGGCGGCTACACCTTC. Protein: CASSPPGQGGGYTF.

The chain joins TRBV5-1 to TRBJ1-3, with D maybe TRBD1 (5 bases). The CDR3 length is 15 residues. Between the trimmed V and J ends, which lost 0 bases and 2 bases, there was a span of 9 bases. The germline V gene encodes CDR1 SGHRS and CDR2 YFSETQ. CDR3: CASSLDGGPGNTIYF. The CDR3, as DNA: TGCGCCAGCAGCTTGGACGGGGGACCTGGAAACACCATATATTTT.

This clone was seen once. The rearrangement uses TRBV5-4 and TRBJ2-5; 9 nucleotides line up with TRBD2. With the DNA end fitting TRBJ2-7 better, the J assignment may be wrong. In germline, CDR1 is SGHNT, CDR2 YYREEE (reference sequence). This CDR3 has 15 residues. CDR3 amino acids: CASSLVSGGLYEQYF. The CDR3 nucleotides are TGTGCCAGCAGCTTGGTTAGCGGGGGCCTCTACGAGCAGTACTTC.

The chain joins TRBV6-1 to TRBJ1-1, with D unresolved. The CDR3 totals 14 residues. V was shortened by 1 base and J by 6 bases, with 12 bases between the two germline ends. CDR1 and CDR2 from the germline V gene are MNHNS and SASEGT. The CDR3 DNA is TGTGCCAGCAGTGAAGGAGGGCCGAGCGCTGAAGCTTTCTTT. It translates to CASSEGGPSAEAFF.

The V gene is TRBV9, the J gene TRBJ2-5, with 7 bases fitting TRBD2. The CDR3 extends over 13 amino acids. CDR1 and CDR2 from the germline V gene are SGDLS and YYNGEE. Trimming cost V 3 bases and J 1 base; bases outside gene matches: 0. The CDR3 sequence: CASSGGGQETQYF. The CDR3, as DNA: TGTGCCAGCAGCGGGGGGGGCCAAGAGACCCAGTACTTC.

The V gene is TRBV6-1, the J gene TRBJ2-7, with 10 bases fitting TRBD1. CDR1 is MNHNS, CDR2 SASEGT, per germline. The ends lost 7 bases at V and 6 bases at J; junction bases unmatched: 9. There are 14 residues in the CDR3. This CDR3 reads CASTGRDRGSEQYF. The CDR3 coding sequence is TGTGCCAGCACCGGGAGGGACAGGGGTTCCGAGCAGTACTTC.

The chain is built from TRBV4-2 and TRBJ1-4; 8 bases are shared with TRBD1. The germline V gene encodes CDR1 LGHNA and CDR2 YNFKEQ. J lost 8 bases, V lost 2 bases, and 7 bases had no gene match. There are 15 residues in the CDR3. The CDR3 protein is CASSQSAGGVEKLFF. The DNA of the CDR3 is TGTGCCAGCAGCCAATCCGCAGGGGGCGTGGAAAAACTGTTTTTT.

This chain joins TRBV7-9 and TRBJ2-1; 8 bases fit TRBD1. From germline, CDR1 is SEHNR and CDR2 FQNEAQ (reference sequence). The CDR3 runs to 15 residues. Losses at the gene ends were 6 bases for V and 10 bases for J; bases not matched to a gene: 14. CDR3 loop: CASSLLAHRGSEQFF. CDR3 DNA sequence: TGTGCCAGCAGTTTATTAGCCCACAGGGGGAGCGAGCAGTTCTTC.

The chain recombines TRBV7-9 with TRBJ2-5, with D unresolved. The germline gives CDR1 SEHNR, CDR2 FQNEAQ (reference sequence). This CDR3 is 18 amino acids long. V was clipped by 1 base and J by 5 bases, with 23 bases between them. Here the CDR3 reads CASSLGNGMASKRETQYF. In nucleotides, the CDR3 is TGTGCCAGCAGCTTAGGAAACGGAATGGCCTCTAAGAGGGAGACCCAGTACTTC.

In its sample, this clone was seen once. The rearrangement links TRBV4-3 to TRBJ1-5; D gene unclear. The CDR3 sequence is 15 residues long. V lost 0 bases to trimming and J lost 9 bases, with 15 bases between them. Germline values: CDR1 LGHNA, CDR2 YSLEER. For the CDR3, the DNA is TGCGCCAGCAGCCAAGAGGTGTTCGTTGGCACGCCCCAGCATTTT. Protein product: CASSQEVFVGTPQHF.

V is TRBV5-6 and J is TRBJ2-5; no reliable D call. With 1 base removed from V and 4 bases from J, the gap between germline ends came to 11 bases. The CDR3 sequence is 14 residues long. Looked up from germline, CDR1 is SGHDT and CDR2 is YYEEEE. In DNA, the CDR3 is TGTGCCAGCAGCTTGTCCACGGGTCTAGAGACCCAGTACTTC. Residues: CASSLSTGLETQYF. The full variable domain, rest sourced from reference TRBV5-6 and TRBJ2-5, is DAGVTQSPTHLIKTRGQQVTLRCSPKSGHDTVSWYQQALGQGPQFIFQYYEEEERQRGNFPDRFSGHQFPNYSSELNVNALLLGDSALYLCASSLSTGLETQYFGPGTRLLVL.

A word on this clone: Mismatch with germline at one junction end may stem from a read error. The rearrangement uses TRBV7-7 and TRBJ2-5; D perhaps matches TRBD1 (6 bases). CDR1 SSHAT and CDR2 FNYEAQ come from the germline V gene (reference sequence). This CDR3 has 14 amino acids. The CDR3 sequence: CASSKTGFKETQYF. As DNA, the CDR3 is TGTGCTAGCAGCAAAACAGGGTTTAAGGAGACCCAGTACTTC.

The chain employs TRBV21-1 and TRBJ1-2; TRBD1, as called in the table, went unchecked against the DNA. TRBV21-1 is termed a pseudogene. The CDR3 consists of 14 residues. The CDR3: CASSKAQFDRVHTF. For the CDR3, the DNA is TGTGCCAGCAGCAAAGCCCAATTTGACAGGGTCCACACCTTC.

The CDR3 loop is CASSQGQPNQPQHF. CDR3 in DNA: TGTGCCAGCAGTCAGGGGCAGCCCAATCAGCCCCAGCATTTT. The rearrangement joins TRBV2 to TRBJ1-5, with D possibly TRBD1 on 6 matching bases. This CDR3 has 14 residues. Germline V CDR1 and CDR2: SNHLY, FYNNEI. With 5 bases removed from V and 3 bases from J, the gap between germline ends came to 11 bases.

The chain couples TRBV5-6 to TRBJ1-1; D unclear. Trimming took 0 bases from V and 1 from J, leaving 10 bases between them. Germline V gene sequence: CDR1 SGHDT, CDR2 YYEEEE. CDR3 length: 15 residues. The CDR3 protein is CASSLVSYGNTEAFF. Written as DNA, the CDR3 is TGTGCCAGCAGCTTGGTATCTTACGGGAACACTGAAGCTTTCTTT. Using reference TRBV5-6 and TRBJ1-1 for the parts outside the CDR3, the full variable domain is DAGVTQSPTHLIKTRGQQVTLRCSPKSGHDTVSWYQQALGQGPQFIFQYYEEEERQRGNFPDRFSGHQFPNYSSELNVNALLLGDSALYLCASSLVSYGNTEAFFGQGTRLTVV.

In nucleotides, the CDR3 is TGTGCCAGCTCACTCCAACAGGGGCAGGGCTCTGGGGCCAACGTCCTGACTTTC. Amino acids: CASSLQQGQGSGANVLTF. The genes are TRBV18 and TRBJ2-6, with 7 bases lining up with TRBD1. V lost 4 bases, J lost 0 bases, and 9 bases stayed unmatched. Germline V gene sequence: CDR1 KGHSH, CDR2 LQKENI. This CDR3 is built from 18 residues.

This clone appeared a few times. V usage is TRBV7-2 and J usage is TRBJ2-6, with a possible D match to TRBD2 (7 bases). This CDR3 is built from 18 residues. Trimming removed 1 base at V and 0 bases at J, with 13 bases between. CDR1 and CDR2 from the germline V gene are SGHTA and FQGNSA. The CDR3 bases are TGTGCCAGCAGCTTAGTAGGGGGGGCCTTCTCTGGGGCCAACGTCCTGACTTTC. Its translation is CASSLVGGAFSGANVLTF. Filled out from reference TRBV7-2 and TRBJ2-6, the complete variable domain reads GAGVSQSPSNKVTEKGKDVELRCDPISGHTALYWYRQSLGQGLEFLIYFQGNSAPDKSGLPSDRFSAERTGGSVSTLTIQRTQQEDSAVYLCASSLVGGAFSGANVLTFGAGSRLTVL.

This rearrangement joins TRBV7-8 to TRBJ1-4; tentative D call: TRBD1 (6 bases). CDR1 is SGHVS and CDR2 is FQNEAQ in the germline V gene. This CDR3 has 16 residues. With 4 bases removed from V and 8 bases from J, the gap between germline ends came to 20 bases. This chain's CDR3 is CASSSGHGPLGEKLFF. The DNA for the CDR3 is TGTGCCAGCAGCTCGGGACACGGCCCCCTGGGGGAAAAACTGTTTTTT.

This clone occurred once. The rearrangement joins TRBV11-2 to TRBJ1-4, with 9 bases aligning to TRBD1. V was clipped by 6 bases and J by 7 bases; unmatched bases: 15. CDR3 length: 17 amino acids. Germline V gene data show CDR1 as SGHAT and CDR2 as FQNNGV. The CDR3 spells CASRSGTGKTLGEKLFF. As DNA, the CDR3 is TGTGCCAGCAGGTCCGGGACAGGGAAAACGTTGGGTGAAAAACTGTTTTTT.

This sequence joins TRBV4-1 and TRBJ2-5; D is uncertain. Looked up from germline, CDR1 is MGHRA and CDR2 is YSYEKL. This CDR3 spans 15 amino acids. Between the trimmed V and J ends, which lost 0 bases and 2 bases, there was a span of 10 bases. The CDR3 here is CASSQEKPGQETQYF. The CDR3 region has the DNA TGCGCCAGCAGCCAAGAGAAACCAGGACAAGAGACCCAGTACTTC.

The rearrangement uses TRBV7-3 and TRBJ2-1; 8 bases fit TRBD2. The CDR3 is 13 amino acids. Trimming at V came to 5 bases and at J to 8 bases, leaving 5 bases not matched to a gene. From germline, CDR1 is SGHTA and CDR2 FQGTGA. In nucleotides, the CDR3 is TGTGCCAGCAGCACGGGACTAGGCCATGAGCAGTTCTTC. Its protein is CASSTGLGHEQFF.